One and the same sample provided the 26 T cell receptor beta chains below, sequenced in a study of blood T cell repertoires in COVID-19. TCRdb keeps only in-frame clones here, not all; method: immunoSEQ multiplex PCR. The table lists about 31,000 clones, more than 75% of them singletons, with roughly 7.9% in the top ten. The sample consisted of peripheral blood. The receptors stem from a man in his sixties or seventies with active or convalescent COVID-19.

J is TRBJ2-3 and V is TRBV6-5; 16 bases line up with TRBD2. Looked up from germline, CDR1 is MNHEY and CDR2 is SVGAGI. This CDR3 comprises 16 residues. Trimming cost V 4 bases and J 11 bases; bases outside gene matches: 9. CDR3 DNA sequence: TGTGCCAGCAGTTCCCCGGGACTAGCGGGAGGGTTTCGGCAGTATTTT. Protein: CASSSPGLAGGFRQYF.

The chain links TRBV6-5 to TRBJ1-1; 7 bases are shared with TRBD1. Germline loops: CDR1 MNHEY, CDR2 SVGAGI. The V gene end was trimmed by 8 bases and the J gene end by 4 bases; junction bases not matched to a gene: 7. The CDR3 loop spans 13 amino acids. The CDR3 is CASGRGRTTEAFF. The CDR3 DNA is TGTGCCAGCGGAAGGGGGCGGACCACTGAAGCTTTCTTT.

The J gene is TRBJ2-1, the V gene TRBV11-3; TRBD2 aligns across 9 bases. CDR3 size: 15 residues. V lost 4 bases, J lost 8 bases, and 9 bases stayed unmatched. Germline values: CDR1 SGHNT, CDR2 YENEEA. In DNA, the CDR3 is TGTGCCAGCAGCTCCACCGGGACTAGCATGGATGAGCAGTTCTTC. Protein sequence: CASSSTGTSMDEQFF.

The J gene is TRBJ2-1, the V gene TRBV7-8; 8 bases match TRBD2. Trimming took 4 bases from V and 7 from J; bases not matched to a gene: 9. Germline V lookup: CDR1 SGHVS, CDR2 FQNEAQ. CDR3 length equals 15 residues. The CDR3 spells CASSSGGLGFNEQFF. Here the CDR3 DNA reads TGTGCCAGCAGCTCCGGGGGACTAGGGTTTAATGAGCAGTTCTTC.

The rearrangement joins TRBV12-3 or TRBV12-4 to TRBJ2-5, with D perhaps matching TRBD2 (5 bases). V lost 5 bases to trimming and J lost 9 bases, with 16 bases between them. The CDR3 totals 13 residues. The CDR3 region is CASSLGPRGAQYF. DNA for the CDR3: TGTGCCAGCAGTCTTGGACCCCGGGGAGCCCAGTACTTC.

The chain is built from TRBV12-5 and TRBJ1-1; D remains unclear. Trimming pared 6 bases from V and 3 bases from J, leaving 14 bases between. The CDR3 totals 14 residues. Germline assignment: CDR1 LGHNT and CDR2 FRNRAP. CDR3 nucleotide sequence: TGTGCTAGTGGAGGTCGGCAAGACTACACTGAAGCTTTCTTT. The encoded protein is CASGGRQDYTEAFF.

The V gene is TRBV3-1 (or the pseudogene TRBV3-2), the J gene TRBJ1-3, with D possibly matching TRBD1 (6 bases). V lost 4 bases and J 0 bases, leaving 16 bases between the germline ends. CDR1 and CDR2 (germline): LGHDT, YNNKEL (reference sequence). The CDR3 spans 17 residues. The CDR3 loop reads CASSPYRTASSGNTIYF. Here the CDR3 DNA reads TGTGCCAGCAGCCCTTACCGGACAGCCTCCTCTGGAAACACCATATATTTT.

The V and J genes are TRBV25-1 and TRBJ2-7; 9 bases line up with TRBD1. V shed 9 bases, J shed 2 bases, and the junction held 11 bases outside the gene matches. CDR3 length equals 15 residues. Germline assignment: CDR1 MGHDK and CDR2 SYGVNS. CDR3 loop: CASASWGTGPYEQYF. As DNA, the CDR3 is TGTGCCAGTGCAAGCTGGGGGACAGGGCCCTACGAGCAGTACTTC.

The chain recombines TRBV2 with TRBJ2-5, with D possibly being TRBD1 (6 bases). V was clipped by 4 bases and J by 2 bases, with 14 bases between them. CDR3 length equals 15 residues. The germline gives CDR1 SNHLY, CDR2 FYNNEI. The CDR3 region is CASSGLGASQETQYF. The CDR3 DNA follows: TGTGCCAGCAGTGGATTGGGGGCTAGTCAAGAGACCCAGTACTTC.

The V call is TRBV3-1 (or the pseudogene TRBV3-2), the J call TRBJ2-5; possible D gene TRBD2, 5 bases. There are 13 residues in the CDR3. V lost 4 bases, J lost 2 bases, and 8 bases lay in between. Looked up from germline, CDR1 is LGHDT and CDR2 is YNNKEL (reference sequence). The CDR3 sequence: CASSPREQETQYF. For the CDR3, the DNA is TGTGCCAGCAGCCCTAGGGAGCAAGAGACCCAGTACTTC.

This clone has just one count. This chain uses TRBV18 with TRBJ2-5; 13 bases align to TRBD2. V was pared by 5 bases and J by 7 bases, with 7 bases of the junction left unmatched. CDR3 length: 15 residues. CDR1 KGHSH and CDR2 LQKENI come from the germline V gene. The CDR3 nucleotides are TGTGCCAGCTCATATGGGACTAGCGGGAAGGGGACCCAGTACTTC. It is translated as CASSYGTSGKGTQYF.

Written as DNA, the CDR3 is TGTGCCAGCAGCTTCTACAGTCAAGAGACCCAGTACTTC. Translation: CASSFYSQETQYF. This chain links TRBV11-2 with TRBJ2-5; D is unresolved. The length of the CDR3 is 13 residues. Germline V CDR1 and CDR2: SGHAT, FQNNGV. V lost 3 bases, J lost 2 bases, and 7 bases lay in between.

The chain couples TRBV7-2 to TRBJ2-1; no clear D gene. This CDR3 is built from 14 residues. Germline CDR1 is SGHTA and CDR2 is FQGNSA. V lost 3 bases, J lost 4 bases, and 10 bases lay in between. The CDR3 here is CASSFHLDYNEQFF. CDR3 nucleotides: TGTGCCAGCAGCTTCCACTTAGATTACAATGAGCAGTTCTTC.

The CDR3: CASSLGTSGSTWELFF. CDR3 bases: TGTGCCAGCAGTTTAGGGACTAGCGGGAGTACTTGGGAGCTGTTTTTT. This chain links TRBV27 with TRBJ2-2; 14 positions match TRBD2. Germline V gives CDR1 MNHEY, CDR2 SMNVEV (reference sequence). This CDR3 spans 16 amino acids. The trim removed 2 bases at V and 9 bases at J, leaving 5 bases unmatched.

The J gene is TRBJ1-6, the V gene TRBV5-8; weak D call: TRBD1 (6 bases). Germline values: CDR1 SGHTS, CDR2 YDEGEE. V was trimmed by 4 bases and J by 6 bases, leaving 14 bases between them. The CDR3 is made up of 15 amino acids. As DNA, the CDR3 is TGTGCCAGCAGCCCCCAAGGGGGGGCTAATTCACCCCTCCACTTT. Its translation is CASSPQGGANSPLHF.

The chain is built from TRBV7-9 and TRBJ2-1; D ambiguous. From germline, CDR1 is SEHNR and CDR2 FQNEAQ (reference sequence). Trimming cost V 2 bases and J 9 bases, with 5 bases left between them. This CDR3 is built from 11 residues. The CDR3 DNA reads as TGTGCCAGCAGCTTATACGGTGAGCAGTTCTTC. Translation gives CASSLYGEQFF.

V usage is TRBV27 and J usage is TRBJ1-5, with D uncertain. Germline V gives CDR1 MNHEY, CDR2 SMNVEV (reference sequence). This CDR3 spans 15 amino acids. Trimming took 5 bases from V and 0 from J, leaving 11 bases between them. The CDR3 loop reads CASSVRDNSNQPQHF. The CDR3 region has the DNA TGTGCCAGCAGTGTACGGGATAATAGCAATCAGCCCCAGCATTTT.

The rearrangement uses TRBV30 and TRBJ1-2, with 8 nucleotides matching TRBD1. V lost 5 bases, J lost 7 bases, and 12 bases stayed unmatched. This CDR3 comprises 14 residues. CDR1 is GTSNPN, CDR2 SVGIG, per germline (reference sequence). Here the CDR3 reads CAWEPGGVLRGYTF. CDR3 DNA: TGTGCCTGGGAACCAGGGGGCGTTCTTCGTGGCTACACCTTC.

This clone appeared a single time. The V and J genes are TRBV3-1 (or the pseudogene TRBV3-2) and TRBJ1-6, with 8 bases identical to TRBD1. The CDR3 loop spans 14 amino acids. The V gene's germline CDR1 is LGHDT and CDR2 YNNKEL (reference sequence). The V segment lost 4 bases and the J segment 13 bases; nucleotides outside the gene matches: 9. The CDR3 DNA reads as TGTGCCAGCAGCCTCCGGACAGGGTTGTCTCCCCTCCACTTT. Its translation is CASSLRTGLSPLHF.

The rearrangement uses TRBV7-3 and TRBJ2-3; 13 bases line up with TRBD2. CDR3 length: 16 amino acids. J lost 5 bases, V lost 4 bases, and 6 bases had no gene match. The germline CDR1 and CDR2 sequences are SGHTA and FQGTGA. CDR3 sequence reads: CASSSTSGGARDTQYF. The CDR3 DNA is TGTGCCAGCAGCTCCACTAGCGGGGGGGCCAGAGATACGCAGTATTTT. Full variable domain (missing parts from reference TRBV7-3 and TRBJ2-3): GAGVSQTPSNKVTEKGKYVELRCDPISGHTALYWYRQSLGQGPEFLIYFQGTGAADDSGLPNDRFFAVRPEGSVSTLKIQRTERGDSAVYLCASSSTSGGARDTQYFGPGTRLTVL.

The chain carries TRBV6-5 and TRBJ2-7; 7 nucleotides match TRBD1. The germline V gene has CDR1 MNHEY and CDR2 SVGAGI. The V segment lost 6 bases and the J segment 2 bases; nucleotides outside the gene matches: 7. The CDR3 extends over 14 amino acids. The CDR3 DNA reads as TGTGCCAGCAGCTCGGGACAGCCGCCCTACGAGCAGTACTTC. Translation: CASSSGQPPYEQYF.

The chain uses TRBV21-1 and TRBJ2-3; TRBD2 is the table's D call and was not checked against the DNA. TRBV21-1 is a pseudogene locus. CDR3 length: 15 amino acids. CDR3 sequence (DNA): TGTGCCACCCCCTTAGCGGGAGGGCCGACAGATACGCAGTATTTT. Translation: CATPLAGGPTDTQYF.

This sequence joins TRBV7-9 and TRBJ2-3; D is ambiguous. Trimming took 5 bases from V and 0 from J, leaving 6 bases between them. The germline V gene encodes CDR1 SEHNR and CDR2 FQNEAQ (reference sequence). This CDR3 has 13 amino acids. The CDR3 sequence is CASSPPSTDTQYF. The CDR3 DNA follows: TGTGCCAGCAGCCCCCCTAGCACAGATACGCAGTATTTT.

V gene TRBV7-6 combines with J gene TRBJ1-1; D is unclear. Germline V gene lookup returns CDR1 SGHVS and CDR2 FNYEAQ. The CDR3 has 14 amino acids. Trimming took 1 base from V and 3 from J, leaving 9 bases between them. CDR3 nucleotide sequence: TGTGCCAGCAGCTTAGGGGGAGGAGACACTGAAGCTTTCTTT. Its protein is CASSLGGGDTEAFF.

The chain links TRBV15 to TRBJ1-4; TRBD1 agrees at 7 bases. V shed 5 bases and J 10 bases; nucleotides not matched to a gene: 13. Germline CDR1 reads LNHNV; CDR2 reads YYDKDF (reference sequence). The CDR3 is 15 residues long. Here the CDR3 reads CATSSSRTGYGKLFF. The CDR3 DNA follows: TGTGCCACCAGCTCCTCTCGGACAGGATATGGAAAACTGTTTTTT.

The V call is TRBV5-4, the J call TRBJ1-1; 7 nucleotides agree with TRBD1. Germline trimming cut 4 bases from V and 2 bases from J; bases unmatched to any gene: 5. The CDR3 length is 14 residues. Germline CDR1 is SGHNT and CDR2 is YYREEE (reference sequence). The CDR3 is CASSLQGPNTEAFF. The CDR3 coding sequence is TGTGCCAGCAGCCTACAGGGGCCCAACACTGAAGCTTTCTTT.